A selection of T cell receptor beta chains follows, all from one sample in a study of post-analysis software for immune sequencing data. In TCRdb, the PCR reads were re-called with MiXCR into one record per CDR3 protein. The repertoire consists of roughly 650,000 distinct CDR3 sequences, with approximately 60% occurring once and the leading ten covering over 9%. The sequenced sample consisted of blood. These receptors originate from a girl aged 2-10 years with multiple sclerosis. The conserved cysteine and the conserved F or W are not part of the CDR3 here. Fields, in order: V gene, clone size, CDR3 length, D gene, J gene, CDR3 protein. The D gene is left open where the match is weak. Size values are once, few and many counts, or a class for expanded clones, and some rows have none.

TRBV20-1	-	12	TRBD1	TRBJ1-1	SAKTDRGVTEAF
TRBV6-5	-	10	-	TRBJ2-1	ASSRRDNEQF
TRBV7-2	-	12	-	TRBJ1-2	ASSPEWGLDGYT
TRBV7-3	-	14	-	TRBJ1-1	ASSLRHGTALTEAF
TRBV7-2	few	13	TRBD1	TRBJ2-5	ASSLGDRREETQY
TRBV5-1	-	12	TRBD2	-	ASSPTSGSKTQY
TRBV3-1	-	12	-	TRBJ1-2	ASSQVGWSDGYT
TRBV6-5	-	12	TRBD2	TRBJ2-5	ASSRRGGRETQY
TRBV20-1	-	14	TRBD2	TRBJ2-3	SAESLAGDRTDTQY
TRBV20-1	-	11	-	TRBJ2-3	SSGTWHTDTQY
TRBV7-9	-	15	TRBD2	TRBJ2-1	ASSSPIEGRERDEQF
TRBV20-1	-	10	-	TRBJ2-3	SASEVVGTQY
TRBV11-2	-	13	-	TRBJ2-3	ASSFSGAWTDTQY
TRBV10-3	-	12	TRBD1	TRBJ2-4	AIRRTGDWLEQY
TRBV20-1	-	12	TRBD2	-	SAQTSRASYEQY
TRBV5-1	-	14	TRBD2	TRBJ2-7	ASSLVAGEYLYEQY
TRBV3-1	-	13	TRBD2	TRBJ2-1	ASSQVLAGYNEQF
TRBV29-1	-	11	-	TRBJ2-5	SWGASGGETQY
TRBV12-3/TRBV12-4	-	11	TRBD1	TRBJ1-2	ASTTLTGYGYT
TRBV6-1	-	7	-	TRBJ1-1	ASSSRAF
TRBV6-2/TRBV6-3	-	21	-	TRBJ2-7	ASSYSAGPRTPRRTGLSYEQY
TRBV6-1	few	14	TRBD2	TRBJ2-3	ASSEASGGGTDTQY
TRBV6-5	few	13	TRBD2	TRBJ2-5	ASSYSTGGQETQY
TRBV9	-	12	-	TRBJ2-5	ASSVLDNQETQY
TRBV20-1	-	12	TRBD2	TRBJ2-3	SAWTSGKADTQY
TRBV10-3	-	12	-	TRBJ2-3	AVSTPGRTDTQY
TRBV5-5	few	13	-	TRBJ1-1	ASSLTPTGNTEAF
TRBV3-1	once	15	TRBD2	TRBJ2-4	ASSQERVRLAGGEQY
TRBV5-1	-	13	-	TRBJ1-1	ASSLEQVRNTEAF
TRBV12-5	-	14	-	TRBJ2-3	ARTLLSKGVTDTQY
TRBV4-3	-	16	-	TRBJ1-2	ASSQEVLRVPGSGGYT
TRBV29-1	-	11	-	TRBJ2-1	SVDGVQGNEQF
TRBV14	-	13	TRBD2	TRBJ2-5	ASRKAGGSQQTQY
TRBV2	-	10	-	TRBJ2-1	ASRAEGHEQF
TRBV19	-	14	TRBD2	TRBJ2-2	ASSILAGDYTGELF
TRBV10-3	few	12	-	TRBJ2-7	AISEIGDLTEQY
TRBV6-2/TRBV6-3	-	13	-	TRBJ1-1	ASRPPQAMNTEAF